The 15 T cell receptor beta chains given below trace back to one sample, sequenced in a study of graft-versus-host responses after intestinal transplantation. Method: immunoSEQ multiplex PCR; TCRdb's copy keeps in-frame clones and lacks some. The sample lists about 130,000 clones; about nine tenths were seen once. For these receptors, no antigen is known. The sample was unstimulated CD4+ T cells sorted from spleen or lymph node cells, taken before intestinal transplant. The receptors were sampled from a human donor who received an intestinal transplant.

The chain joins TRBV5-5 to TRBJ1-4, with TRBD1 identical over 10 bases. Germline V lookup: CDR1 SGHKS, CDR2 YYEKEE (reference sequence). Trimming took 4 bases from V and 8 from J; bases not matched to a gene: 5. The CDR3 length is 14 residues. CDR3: CASSRTGGREKLFF. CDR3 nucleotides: TGTGCCAGCAGCCGGACAGGGGGTAGAGAAAAACTGTTTTTT.

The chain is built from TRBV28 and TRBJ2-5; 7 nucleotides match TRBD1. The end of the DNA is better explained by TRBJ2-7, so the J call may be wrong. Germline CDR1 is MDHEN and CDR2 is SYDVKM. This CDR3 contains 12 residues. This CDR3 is CASSQQGYEQYF. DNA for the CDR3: TGTGCCAGCAGTCAACAGGGGTACGAGCAGTACTTC.

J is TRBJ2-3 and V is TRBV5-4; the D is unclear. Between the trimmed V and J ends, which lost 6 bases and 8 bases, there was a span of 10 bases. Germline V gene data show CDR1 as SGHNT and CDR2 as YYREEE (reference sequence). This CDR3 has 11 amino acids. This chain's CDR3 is CASTSGRTQYF. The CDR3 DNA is TGTGCCAGCACCTCAGGTCGTACGCAGTATTTT.

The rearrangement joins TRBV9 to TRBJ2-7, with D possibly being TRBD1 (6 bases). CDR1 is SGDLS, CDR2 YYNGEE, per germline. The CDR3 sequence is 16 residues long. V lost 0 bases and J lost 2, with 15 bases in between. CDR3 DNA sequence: TGTGCCAGCAGCGTAGGGGGGCCTCCAACCCCCTACGAGCAGTACTTC. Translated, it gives CASSVGGPPTPYEQYF.

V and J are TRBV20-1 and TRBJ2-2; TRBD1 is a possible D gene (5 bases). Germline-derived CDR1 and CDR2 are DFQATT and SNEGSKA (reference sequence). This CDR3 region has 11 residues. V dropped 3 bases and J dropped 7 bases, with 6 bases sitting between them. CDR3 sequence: CSASRVGELFF. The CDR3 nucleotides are TGCAGTGCTAGCAGGGTCGGGGAGCTGTTTTTT.

This CDR3 is CAWSVGATDTQYF. Here the CDR3 DNA reads TGTGCCTGGAGTGTAGGGGCCACAGATACGCAGTATTTT. The rearrangement joins TRBV30 to TRBJ2-3, with D possibly matching TRBD1 (5 bases). Germline V gives CDR1 GTSNPN, CDR2 SVGIG (reference sequence). The CDR3 covers 13 residues. V was clipped by 0 bases and J by 2 bases, with 6 bases between them.

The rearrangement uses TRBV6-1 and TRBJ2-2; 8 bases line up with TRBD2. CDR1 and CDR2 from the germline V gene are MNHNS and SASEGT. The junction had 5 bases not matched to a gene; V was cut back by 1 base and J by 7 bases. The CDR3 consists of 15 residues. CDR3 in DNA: TGTGCCAGCAGTGAAGAGGGACTAGGTGGCGGGGAGCTGTTTTTT. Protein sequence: CASSEEGLGGGELFF.

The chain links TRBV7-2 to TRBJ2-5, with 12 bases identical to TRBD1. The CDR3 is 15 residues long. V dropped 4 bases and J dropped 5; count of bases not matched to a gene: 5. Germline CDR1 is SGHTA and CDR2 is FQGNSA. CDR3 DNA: TGTGCCAGCAGCTGGGGACAGGGGGCGCGGGAGACCCAGTACTTC. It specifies CASSWGQGARETQYF.

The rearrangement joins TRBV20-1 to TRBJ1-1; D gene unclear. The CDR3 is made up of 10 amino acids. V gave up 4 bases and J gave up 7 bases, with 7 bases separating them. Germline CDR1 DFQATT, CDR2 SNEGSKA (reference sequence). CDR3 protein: CSAMAGEAFF. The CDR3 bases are TGCAGTGCTATGGCTGGTGAAGCTTTCTTT.

The DNA of the CDR3 is TGTGCCAGCAGTTTTGACATTCTAGACGGCTACACCTTC. Encoded protein: CASSFDILDGYTF. This chain joins TRBV28 and TRBJ1-2; D not certain. V lost 3 bases, J lost 8 bases, and 13 bases lay in between. The germline gives CDR1 MDHEN, CDR2 SYDVKM. This CDR3 is 13 amino acids long.

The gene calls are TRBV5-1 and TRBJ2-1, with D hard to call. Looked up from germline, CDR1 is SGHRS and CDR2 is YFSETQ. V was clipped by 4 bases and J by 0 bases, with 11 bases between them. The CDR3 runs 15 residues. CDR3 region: CASSLGTSSYNEQFF. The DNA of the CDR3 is TGCGCCAGCAGCCTGGGAACGAGCTCCTACAATGAGCAGTTCTTC.

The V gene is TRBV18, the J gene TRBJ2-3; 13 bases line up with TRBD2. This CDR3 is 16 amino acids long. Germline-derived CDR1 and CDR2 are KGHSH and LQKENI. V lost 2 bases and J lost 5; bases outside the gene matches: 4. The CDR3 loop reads CASSPERLAGGDTQYF. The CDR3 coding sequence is TGTGCCAGCTCACCAGAGAGACTAGCGGGAGGAGATACGCAGTATTTT.

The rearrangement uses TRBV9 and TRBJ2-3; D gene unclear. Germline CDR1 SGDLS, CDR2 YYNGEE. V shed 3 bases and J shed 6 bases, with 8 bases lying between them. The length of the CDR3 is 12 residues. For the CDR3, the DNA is TGTGCCAGCAGCGGGGCAGGCGATACGCAGTATTTT. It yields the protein CASSGAGDTQYF.

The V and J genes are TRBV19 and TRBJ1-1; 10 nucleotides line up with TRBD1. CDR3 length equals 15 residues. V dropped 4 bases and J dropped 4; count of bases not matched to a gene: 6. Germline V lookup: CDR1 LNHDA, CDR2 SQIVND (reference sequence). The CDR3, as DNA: TGTGCCAGTAGTAGAGAAAGGACAGGGGGCACTGAAGCTTTCTTT. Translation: CASSRERTGGTEAFF.

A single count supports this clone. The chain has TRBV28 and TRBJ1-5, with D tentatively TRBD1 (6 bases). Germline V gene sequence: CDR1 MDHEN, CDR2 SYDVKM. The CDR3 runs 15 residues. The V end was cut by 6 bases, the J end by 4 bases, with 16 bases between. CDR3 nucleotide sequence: TGTGCCAGCAGCGTGCAGGGGTTTGGGAATCAGCCCCAGCATTTT. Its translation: CASSVQGFGNQPQHF.